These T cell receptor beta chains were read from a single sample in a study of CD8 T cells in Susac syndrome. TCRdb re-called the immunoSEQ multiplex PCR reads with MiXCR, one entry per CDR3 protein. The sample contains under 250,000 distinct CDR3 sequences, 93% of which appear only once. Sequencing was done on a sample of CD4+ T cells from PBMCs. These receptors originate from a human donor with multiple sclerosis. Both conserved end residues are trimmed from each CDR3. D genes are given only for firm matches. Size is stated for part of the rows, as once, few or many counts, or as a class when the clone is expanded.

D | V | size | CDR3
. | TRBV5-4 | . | ASSLSSQRGYGYT
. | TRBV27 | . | ASSFREPVTEAF
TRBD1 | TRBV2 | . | ASSEMGQGVGEQF
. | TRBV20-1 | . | SARDSRETQY
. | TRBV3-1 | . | ASSQVGFGYT
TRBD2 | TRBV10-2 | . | ASRTRGLAGVYNEQF
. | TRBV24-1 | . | ATSDFSPNTGELF
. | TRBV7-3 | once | ASSPTGFGANVLT
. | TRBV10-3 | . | AISETAGTQY
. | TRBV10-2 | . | ASSEVSGWVEAF
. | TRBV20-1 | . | SASLGGIHEKLF
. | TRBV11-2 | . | ASSFGQNIDL
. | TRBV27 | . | ASSPGQIYNEQF
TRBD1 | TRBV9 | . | ASSVGTGGTEAF
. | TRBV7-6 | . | ASSSSSPQRTTSTDTQY
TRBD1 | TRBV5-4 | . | ASSFLQGAYNEQF
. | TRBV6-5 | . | ASSHRGGYT
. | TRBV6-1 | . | ASSEVTPRNSPLH
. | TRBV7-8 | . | ASSLESSRGGYT
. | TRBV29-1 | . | SVETAVRTDTQY
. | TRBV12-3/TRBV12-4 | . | ASRSRQHNEQF
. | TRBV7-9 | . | ASSSRVGTPEQY
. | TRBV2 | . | ASSVQGRETQY
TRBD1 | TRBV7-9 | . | ASSLAGQFSENTIY
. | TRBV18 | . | ASSPPGTGYVQY
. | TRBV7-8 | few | ASREGMETQY
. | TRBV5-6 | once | ASSLVETTGREQF
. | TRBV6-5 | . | ASRPTGTTSGTQY
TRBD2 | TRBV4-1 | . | ASSQGGLATDTQY
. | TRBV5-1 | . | ASSSGAPGTEAF
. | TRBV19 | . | ATDYHTQY
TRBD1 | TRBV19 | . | ASSPTGDSNQPQH
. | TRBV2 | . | ASSGPREQF